This T cell receptor (beta chain) comes out of a study of cytomegalovirus exposure and HLA in healthy donors. General study points: Indistinguishability led to the exclusion of some V segments, TRBV6-2 and TRBV6-3 included. Among donors in an Asian-associated ancestry cluster, a later analysis reportedly found fewer N-insertions than the approximately 670-donor mean. It was assumed in the presence/absence analyses that sequencing depth was roughly uniform across donors.

The PCR contained 60 Vbeta and 13 Jbeta primers. Per the original methods: An analysis performed later counted around 80 million unique TCR beta chains (roughly 11 million of them shared). TCRdb's table, derived via immunoSEQ multiplex PCR, lists solely in-frame clones and lacks some. Clonal size and the V and J genes are those of that table, whereas D and trimming came from the DNA. The sample contains around 150,000 clones, 83% of which appear only once. Trimming removed 0 bases from V and 2 bases from J; junction bases left unmatched: 4. Germline loops: CDR1 SGHRS, CDR2 YFSETQ. The CDR3 spans 15 residues. With respect to this clone: Antigen unknown.

The rearrangement joins TRBV5-1 to TRBJ2-7, with TRBD2 matching 8 bases. The sample comprised PBMCs. This TCR derives from a man aged 40-50 years in good health and CMV-seronegative. The CDR3 sequence: CASSLEGAGAYEQYF. CDR3 nucleotide sequence: TGCGCCAGCAGCTTGGAGGGAGCGGGAGCCTACGAGCAGTACTTC. Variable domain in full (rest from reference TRBV5-1 and TRBJ2-7): KAGVTQTPRYLIKTRGQQVTLSCSPISGHRSVSWYQQTPGQGLQFLFEYFSETQRNKGNFPGRFSGRQFSNSRSEMNVSTLELGDSALYLCASSLEGAGAYEQYFGPGTRLTVT.